A selection of T cell receptor beta chains follows, all from one sample in a study of low-dose radiotherapy and immunotherapy resistance in tumors. In TCRdb, the reads were re-called with MiXCR into one record per CDR3 protein. The table includes under 35,000 distinct CDR3 sequences, approximately 54% detected once. The sample in question was PBMCs, obtained after low-dose radiotherapy plus immunotherapy. Receptor source: a male donor with gallbladder cancer. The CDR3 runs from the conserved cysteine through the conserved F or W. Fields, in order: J gene, D gene, clone size, V gene, CDR3 DNA, CDR3 protein. The D gene is left open where the match is weak. A clone size is listed for some rows: how often the clone was seen (once, few, many), or a class if it is expanded.

>TRBJ2-1|TRBD2|many|TRBV5-1
TGCGCCAGCAGCTTGGGACTAGCGGGAGGTAACAATGAGCAGTTCTTC
CASSLGLAGGNNEQFF
>TRBJ2-1|TRBD2|.|TRBV6-6
TGTGCCAGCAGTCTAGGACTAGCGGCCTCCTACAATGAGCAGTTCTTC
CASSLGLAASYNEQFF
>TRBJ2-2|.|.|TRBV9
TGTGCCAGCAGCAAGACAGGGACTAACACCGGGGAGCTGTTTTTT
CASSKTGTNTGELFF
>TRBJ2-5|TRBD2|.|TRBV10-3
TGTGCCATCAGCCCCAACGTTCCGGGACTAGCGGGGGGGCCGGAGACCCAGTACTTC
CAISPNVPGLAGGPETQYF
>TRBJ2-5|TRBD1|medium-sized|TRBV4-2
TGTGCCAGCAGCCAGGGACAGGGCGAAGAGACCCAGTACTTC
CASSQGQGEETQYF
>TRBJ2-7|TRBD1|.|TRBV28
TGTGCCAGCAGAGACCGAGGACAGGGGCGTGGGGAGCAGTACTTC
CASRDRGQGRGEQYF
>TRBJ2-7|.|few|TRBV5-6
TGTGCCAGCAGCGCCCTCCAGGGGTTTAGCGAGCAGTACTTC
CASSALQGFSEQYF
>TRBJ1-5|TRBD1|few|TRBV19
TGTGCCAGTACAGGGGGCAGTCAGCCCCAGCATTTT
CASTGGSQPQHF
>TRBJ1-5|.|medium-sized|TRBV28
TGTGCCAGTCATAGACAGGCCGCTCAATATAGCAATCAGCCCCAGCATTTT
CASHRQAAQYSNQPQHF
>TRBJ1-1|.|many|TRBV7-6
TGTGCCAGCAGCCCGTTGTTTGACCCGAACACTGAAGCTTTCTTT
CASSPLFDPNTEAFF